This T cell receptor beta chain was captured in a study of blood T cell repertoires in COVID-19. Study information: The United States, Italy and Spain supplied acute and convalescent COVID-19 samples. In each case, the material was cDNA or gDNA derived from T cells, B-cell-depleted T cells, or PBMCs.

Authors' data handling: Nucleated cell number was recorded as an estimate derived from reference gene primer amplification. The repertoire was sequenced with immunoSEQ multiplex PCR; TCRdb's copy has only in-frame clones and lacks some. V, J and clone size are those of that table, while D and trimming were read from the DNA. The data show about 140,000 clones, with 70% to 80% seen just once and roughly 17% held by the top ten. CDR1 is SGHRS and CDR2 is YFSETQ in the germline V gene. This CDR3 is 16 amino acids long. V trimming: 7 bases; J trimming: 4 bases; junction bases outside the gene matches: 13.

The rearrangement uses TRBV5-1 and TRBJ2-5; 10 nucleotides align to TRBD1. This receptor was obtained from a man aged 50 or older with acute or convalescent COVID-19. The sample was peripheral blood. The CDR3 region is CASRSTGGTGRETQYF. The CDR3 nucleotides are TGCGCCAGCCGATCGACAGGGGGCACCGGTAGAGAGACCCAGTACTTC.